This T cell receptor beta chain was recovered during a study of response to subunit inactivated influenza vaccine (dated by TCRdb to 2017 to 2018). Broadly, across the study: Deep quantitative profiling of the T cell receptor repertoire was used in the study to follow responses to a trivalent subunit inactivated influenza vaccine.

Broader findings and caveats from the paper: According to the authors, only a limited number of new T cells may be recruited by each seasonal influenza vaccination.

The junction carries 12 bases between V and J, which are trimmed by 5 bases and 8 bases respectively. CDR3 length: 12 amino acids, cysteine to phenylalanine. Of the read, only the CDR3 DNA is kept; its 36 bases are in frame from base 1. The receptor library was made with RT-PCR. The instrument given in TCRdb is Illumina HiSeq 2500. In-frame beta chains were kept once TCRdb had trimmed the public reads at Q25 with fastp and called clones with MiXCR. One record per CDR3 amino acid sequence lists the most common genes and DNA. Counted in this sample were about 650,000 distinct CDR3 sequences; 15% to 18% of them appeared once. The top ten constitute 11% of the sample. As to this clonotype: Its antigen is currently not known. No qualities accompany the bases; no much larger clone lies one base away.

Here the chain combines TRBV12-3 or TRBV12-4 and TRBJ1-1; TRBD1 could be the D gene, as 5 bases match. The receptor's source is a man between 50 and 59 years old who received an inactivated influenza vaccine. Donor details come from another sample of the same person, matched by shared clones. Sample: PBMCs from blood, taken 12 days after vaccination. The nucleotide sequence is given as TGTGCCAGCAGTGCGGACATTACGGAAGCTTTCTTT. Its protein reads: CASSADITEAFF.